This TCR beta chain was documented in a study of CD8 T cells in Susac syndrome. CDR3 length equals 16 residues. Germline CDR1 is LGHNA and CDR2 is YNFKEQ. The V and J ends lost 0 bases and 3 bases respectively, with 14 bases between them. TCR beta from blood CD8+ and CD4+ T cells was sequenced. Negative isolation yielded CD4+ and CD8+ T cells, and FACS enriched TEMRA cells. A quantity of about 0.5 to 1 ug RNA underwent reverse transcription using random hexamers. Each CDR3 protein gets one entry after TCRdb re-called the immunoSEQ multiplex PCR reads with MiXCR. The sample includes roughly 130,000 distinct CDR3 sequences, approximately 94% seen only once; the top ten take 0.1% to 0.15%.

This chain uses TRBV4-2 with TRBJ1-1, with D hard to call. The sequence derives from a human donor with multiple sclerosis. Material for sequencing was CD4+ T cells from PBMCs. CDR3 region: CASSQDLNPPYTEAFF. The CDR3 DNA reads TGTGCCAGCAGCCAAGATCTTAACCCCCCCTACACTGAAGCTTTCTTT.